These T cell receptor beta chains were read from a single sample in a study of blood T cell repertoires in COVID-19. Clones were sequenced by immunoSEQ multiplex PCR, and TCRdb holds only the in-frame ones, with some missing. The data hold approximately 54,000 clones, with roughly four fifths observed a single time. The source material was peripheral blood. The receptors were gathered from a woman aged 60-70 years with acute or convalescent COVID-19. The CDR3 runs from the conserved cysteine through the conserved F or W. The order of the fields is clone size, V gene, J gene, D gene, CDR3 DNA, CDR3 protein. The D gene is left open where the match is weak. Expanded clones are given a class, and other clones once, few, many or no size at all.

size: -; V: TRBV6-1; J: TRBJ2-2; D: -; DNA: TGTGCCAGCAGTGAACGGACAGAAACCGGGGAGCTGTTTTTT; CDR3: CASSERTETGELFF
size: -; V: TRBV10-3; J: TRBJ1-5; D: TRBD1; DNA: TGTGCCGCACAGGGGGGAGGGGGTAATCAGCCCCAGCATTTT; CDR3: CAAQGGGGNQPQHF
size: -; V: TRBV28; J: TRBJ2-3; D: -; DNA: TGTGCCAGCAGCCTAAGTCAAGGGGAGCAGTATTTT; CDR3: CASSLSQGEQYF
size: -; V: TRBV11-1; J: TRBJ1-1; D: -; DNA: TGTGCCAGCAGCTTTAGGGCGGGGAACACTGAAGCTTTCTTT; CDR3: CASSFRAGNTEAFF
size: -; V: TRBV5-1; J: TRBJ1-1; D: -; DNA: TGCGCCAGCAGCTTGTCGGGGTTGGGCATGAGGATTGAAGCTTTCTTT; CDR3: CASSLSGLGMRIEAFF
size: -; V: TRBV19; J: TRBJ2-7; D: -; DNA: TGTGCCAGTAGTATAGATCGGGGGGAGCAGTACTTC; CDR3: CASSIDRGEQYF
size: -; V: TRBV10-2; J: TRBJ2-5; D: -; DNA: TGCGCCAGCAGTACCCCGAGGGGGGGCGGGGGTGAGACCCAGTACTTC; CDR3: CASSTPRGGGGETQYF
size: -; V: TRBV30; J: TRBJ2-2; D: -; DNA: TGTGCCTGGAGGGGGCTGGGGACCGGGGAGCTGTTTTTT; CDR3: CAWRGLGTGELFF
size: once; V: TRBV18; J: TRBJ2-2; D: TRBD1; DNA: TGTGCCAGCTCACCGAACGGGACAGGGAGCACCGGGGAGCTGTTTTTT; CDR3: CASSPNGTGSTGELFF
size: -; V: TRBV27; J: TRBJ2-5; D: -; DNA: TGTGCCAGCAGTTTTCCGGGGCAGGGGCGGGAGACCCAGTACTTC; CDR3: CASSFPGQGRETQYF
size: -; V: TRBV19; J: TRBJ1-6; D: TRBD1; DNA: TGTGCCAGTAGTACCCTCCAGACAGGGAAGTCACCCCTCCACTTT; CDR3: CASSTLQTGKSPLHF
size: -; V: TRBV27; J: TRBJ1-1; D: -; DNA: TGTGCCAGCAGTTTATCGCCCCTGGATTGGGGGGTTAACACTGAAGCTTTCTTT; CDR3: CASSLSPLDWGVNTEAFF
size: -; V: TRBV27; J: TRBJ2-7; D: TRBD1; DNA: TGTGCCAGCAGTTTAAAGGACAGGGTATACGAGCAGTACTTC; CDR3: CASSLKDRVYEQYF
size: -; V: TRBV7-3; J: TRBJ1-1; D: -; DNA: TGTGCCAGCAGCTTAGTGGGTGGACCGGGAAACACTGAAGCTTTCTTT; CDR3: CASSLVGGPGNTEAFF
size: -; V: TRBV18; J: TRBJ1-6; D: TRBD1; DNA: TGTGCCAGCTCACCTAATCAGGGGGCGAGCAATTCACCCCTCCACTTT; CDR3: CASSPNQGASNSPLHF
size: -; V: TRBV4-1; J: TRBJ2-7; D: TRBD2; DNA: TGCGCCAGCAGCGATACCGGGACTAGTATCCACGAGCAGTACTTC; CDR3: CASSDTGTSIHEQYF
size: -; V: TRBV6-2/TRBV6-3; J: TRBJ1-6; D: TRBD1; DNA: TGTGCCAGCAGTTCTACAAGACAGGGTAGATCTTCACCCCTCCACTTT; CDR3: CASSSTRQGRSSPLHF
size: -; V: TRBV30; J: TRBJ2-1; D: -; DNA: TGTGCCTGGAGTCCTAGTTGGAGTTTTAATGAGCAGTTCTTC; CDR3: CAWSPSWSFNEQFF
size: few; V: TRBV3-1/TRBV3-2; J: TRBJ2-7; D: TRBD2; DNA: TGTGCCAGCAGCCGCACTAGCGGGGGGCCTTACGAGCAGTACTTC; CDR3: CASSRTSGGPYEQYF
size: -; V: TRBV2; J: TRBJ2-7; D: -; DNA: TGTGCCAGCAGTGCAGGCAGCTCCTACGAGCAGTACTTC; CDR3: CASSAGSSYEQYF
size: -; V: TRBV6-1; J: TRBJ2-1; D: -; DNA: TGTGCCAGCAGTGAAGGGGGCCGGGCCTGGAGTGAGCAGTTCTTC; CDR3: CASSEGGRAWSEQFF
size: -; V: TRBV6-6; J: TRBJ2-3; D: -; DNA: TGTGCCAGCAGTTACAACAGGGTTGGCACAGATACGCAGTATTTT; CDR3: CASSYNRVGTDTQYF
size: once; V: TRBV19; J: TRBJ1-2; D: -; DNA: TGTGCCAGTACCCCCAAAAGTACTACTACTAACTATGGCTACACCTTC; CDR3: CASTPKSTTTNYGYTF
size: -; V: TRBV6-5; J: TRBJ1-2; D: -; DNA: TGTGCCAGCAGTTACTACCAACAGGGTTACTATGGCTACACCTTC; CDR3: CASSYYQQGYYGYTF
size: -; V: TRBV15; J: TRBJ2-1; D: TRBD2; DNA: TGTGCCACCAGCAGAGATAGGACTAGCGGGAACACCTACAATGAGCAGTTCTTC; CDR3: CATSRDRTSGNTYNEQFF
size: -; V: TRBV4-2; J: TRBJ2-7; D: -; DNA: TGTGCCAGCAGCCAAGATAAGACCAGGACCTACGAGCAGTACTTC; CDR3: CASSQDKTRTYEQYF
size: -; V: TRBV28; J: TRBJ1-4; D: TRBD1; DNA: TGTGCCAGCAGTTTCCCTGGGACAGGGAATGAAAAACTGTTTTTT; CDR3: CASSFPGTGNEKLFF
size: -; V: TRBV11-2; J: TRBJ2-2; D: TRBD2; DNA: TGTGCCAGCAGCTCTGGGACTAGCGGGGGGCAAGGCGGGGAGCTGTTTTTT; CDR3: CASSSGTSGGQGGELFF
size: -; V: TRBV5-5; J: TRBJ2-1; D: TRBD2; DNA: TGTGCCAGCAGCTCCCGACTAGCGGGGGTCTACAATGAGCAGTTCTTC; CDR3: CASSSRLAGVYNEQFF
size: few; V: TRBV24-1; J: TRBJ1-1; D: -; DNA: TGTGCCACCTCGACAAAGGGGACTGAAGCTTTCTTT; CDR3: CATSTKGTEAFF
size: -; V: TRBV18; J: TRBJ1-4; D: -; DNA: TGTGCCAGCTCACCCCCAAAGGCGGCAACTAATGAAAAACTGTTTTTT; CDR3: CASSPPKAATNEKLFF
size: -; V: TRBV18; J: TRBJ2-1; D: -; DNA: TGTGCCAGCTCACCACCGAGTCAGGGAATTTACAATGAGCAGTTCTTC; CDR3: CASSPPSQGIYNEQFF
size: -; V: TRBV6-1; J: TRBJ1-2; D: TRBD1; DNA: TGTGCCAGCAGTGAAGCGCTTCTCAGAACAACAGGGGACTTTGGCTACACCTTC; CDR3: CASSEALLRTTGDFGYTF
size: -; V: TRBV5-1; J: TRBJ2-1; D: TRBD2; DNA: TGCGCCAGCAGCCAAGTCCCGGGACTAGTAGGGGAACGTAATGAGCAGTTCTTC; CDR3: CASSQVPGLVGERNEQFF
size: -; V: TRBV24-1; J: TRBJ2-3; D: -; DNA: TGTGCCACCAGTGAAGCAGGGGATAGTACAGATACGCAGTATTTT; CDR3: CATSEAGDSTDTQYF
size: -; V: TRBV3-1/TRBV3-2; J: TRBJ2-5; D: -; DNA: TGTGCCAGCAGCCACCAAGAGTATCCGGGATCGCGGAAAGAGACCCAGTACTTC; CDR3: CASSHQEYPGSRKETQYF
size: -; V: TRBV6-1; J: TRBJ1-3; D: TRBD1; DNA: TGTGCCAGCAGTGTACAGGGACAGTCACCTGGAAACACCATATATTTT; CDR3: CASSVQGQSPGNTIYF
size: -; V: TRBV12-3/TRBV12-4; J: TRBJ2-1; D: -; DNA: TGTGCCAGCAGTTTAGTCCAGTACAATGAGCAGTTCTTC; CDR3: CASSLVQYNEQFF
size: once; V: TRBV11-2; J: TRBJ1-1; D: TRBD1; DNA: TGTGCCAGCAGCCGGACAGGGGGATCGAACACTGAAGCTTTCTTT; CDR3: CASSRTGGSNTEAFF
size: few; V: TRBV27; J: TRBJ2-7; D: -; DNA: TGTGCCAGCAGTGTCTTGGGGCCGGGAGTCTACGAGCAGTACTTC; CDR3: CASSVLGPGVYEQYF
size: -; V: TRBV5-1; J: TRBJ1-1; D: -; DNA: TGCGCCAGCAGCTGGGGGGTAGAGAACACTGAAGCTTTCTTT; CDR3: CASSWGVENTEAFF
size: few; V: TRBV12-3/TRBV12-4; J: TRBJ1-1; D: -; DNA: TGTGCCAGCAGTTTACGAGCGGTCACTGAAGCTTTCTTT; CDR3: CASSLRAVTEAFF
size: few; V: TRBV29-1; J: TRBJ2-3; D: -; DNA: TGCAGCGTTGAAATGCAACAGGGTTTGACAGATACGCAGTATTTT; CDR3: CSVEMQQGLTDTQYF